This TCR beta chain was documented in a study of human T cells and chemical hapten exposure. The total RNA was obtained from whole blood that was not fractionated. Attachment of unique molecular identifiers to individual cDNA molecules was performed in the library. Original data processing: From approximately 20,000 to 700,000 TCRs were found per sample, with a median of approximately 96,000. TCRdb fed the 5' RACE reads into MiXCR, producing one record per CDR3 protein. TCRdb's processing, not the study's, gives the V and J calls here. The sample has around 100,000 distinct CDR3 sequences; roughly 18% are singletons. The TCR was taken from a human donor in good health.

The CDR3 sequence is CASSYPDQNNYGYTF. CDR3 nucleotide sequence: TGCGCCAGCAGCTACCCAGACCAGAATAACTATGGCTACACCTTC. The rearrangement links TRBV4-1 to TRBJ1-2; no clear D gene. CDR1 MGHRA and CDR2 YSYEKL come from the germline V gene. Trimming took 5 bases from V and 1 from J, leaving 14 bases between them. The CDR3 spans 15 residues.